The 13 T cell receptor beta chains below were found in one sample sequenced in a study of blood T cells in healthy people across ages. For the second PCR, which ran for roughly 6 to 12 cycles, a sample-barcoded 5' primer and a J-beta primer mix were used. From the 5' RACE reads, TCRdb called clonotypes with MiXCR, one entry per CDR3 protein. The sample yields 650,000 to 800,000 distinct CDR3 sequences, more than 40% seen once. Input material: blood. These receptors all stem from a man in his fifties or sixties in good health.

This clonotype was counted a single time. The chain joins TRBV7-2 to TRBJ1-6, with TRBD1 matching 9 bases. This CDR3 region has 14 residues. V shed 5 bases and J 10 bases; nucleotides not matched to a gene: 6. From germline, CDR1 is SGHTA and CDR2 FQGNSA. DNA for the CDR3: TGTGCCAGCAGCCCTGGACAGGGGTGGTCACCCCTCCACTTT. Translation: CASSPGQGWSPLHF.

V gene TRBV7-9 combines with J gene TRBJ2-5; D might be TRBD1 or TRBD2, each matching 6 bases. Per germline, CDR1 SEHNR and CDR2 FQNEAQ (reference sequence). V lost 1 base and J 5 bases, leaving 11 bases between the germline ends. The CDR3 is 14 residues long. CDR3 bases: TGTGCCAGCAGCTTAGAACAGGGAGGCGAGACCCAGTACTTC. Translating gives CASSLEQGGETQYF.

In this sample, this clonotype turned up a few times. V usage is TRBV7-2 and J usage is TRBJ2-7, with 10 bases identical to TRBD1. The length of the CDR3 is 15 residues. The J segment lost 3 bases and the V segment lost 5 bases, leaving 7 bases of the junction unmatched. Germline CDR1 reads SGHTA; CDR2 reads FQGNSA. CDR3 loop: CASSRGTGEFYEQYF. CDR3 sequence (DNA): TGTGCCAGCAGCCGCGGGACAGGGGAATTCTACGAGCAGTACTTC. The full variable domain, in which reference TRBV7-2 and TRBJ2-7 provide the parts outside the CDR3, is GAGVSQSPSNKVTEKGKDVELRCDPISGHTALYWYRQSLGQGLEFLIYFQGNSAPDKSGLPSDRFSAERTGGSVSTLTIQRTQQEDSAVYLCASSRGTGEFYEQYFGPGTRLTVT.

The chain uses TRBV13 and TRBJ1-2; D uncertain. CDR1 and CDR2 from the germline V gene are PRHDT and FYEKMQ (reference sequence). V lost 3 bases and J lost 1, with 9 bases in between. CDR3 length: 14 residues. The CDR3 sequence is CASSLGLLNYGYTF. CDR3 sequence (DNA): TGTGCCAGCAGCTTGGGCCTCCTTAACTATGGCTACACCTTC.

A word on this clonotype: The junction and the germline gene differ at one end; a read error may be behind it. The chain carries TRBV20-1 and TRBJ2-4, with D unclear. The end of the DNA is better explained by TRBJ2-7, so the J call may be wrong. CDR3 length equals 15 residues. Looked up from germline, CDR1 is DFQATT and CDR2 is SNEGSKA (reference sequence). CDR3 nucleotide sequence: TGCAGCCTAAGGAAGTCCGGGCCAGGCTCCAACGAGCAGTACTTC. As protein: CSLRKSGPGSNEQYF.

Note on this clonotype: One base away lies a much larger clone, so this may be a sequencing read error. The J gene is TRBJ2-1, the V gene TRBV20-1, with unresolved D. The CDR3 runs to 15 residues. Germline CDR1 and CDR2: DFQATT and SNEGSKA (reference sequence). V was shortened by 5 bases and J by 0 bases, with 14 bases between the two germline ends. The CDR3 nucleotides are TGCAGTGCTGCACCGATACGTAGCTCCTACAATGAGCAGTTCTTC. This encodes CSAAPIRSSYNEQFF.

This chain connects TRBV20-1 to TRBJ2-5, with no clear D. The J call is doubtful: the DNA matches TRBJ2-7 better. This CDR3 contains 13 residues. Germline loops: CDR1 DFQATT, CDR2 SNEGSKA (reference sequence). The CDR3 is CSVGGHTSYEQYF. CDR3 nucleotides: TGCAGTGTCGGCGGTCACACCTCCTACGAGCAGTACTTC.

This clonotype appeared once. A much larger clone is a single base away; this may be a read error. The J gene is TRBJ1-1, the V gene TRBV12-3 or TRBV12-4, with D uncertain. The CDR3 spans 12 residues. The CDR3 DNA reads TGTGCCAGCCTCCGGGCGAACACTGAACCTTTCTTT. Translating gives CASLRANTEPFF.

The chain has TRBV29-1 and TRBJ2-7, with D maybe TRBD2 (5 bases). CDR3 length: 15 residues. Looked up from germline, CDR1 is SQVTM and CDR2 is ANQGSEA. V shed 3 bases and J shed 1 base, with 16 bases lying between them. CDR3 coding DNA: TGCAGCGTTGAGAGGGAAGTTAACGGGTCCTACGAGCAGTACTTC. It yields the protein CSVEREVNGSYEQYF.

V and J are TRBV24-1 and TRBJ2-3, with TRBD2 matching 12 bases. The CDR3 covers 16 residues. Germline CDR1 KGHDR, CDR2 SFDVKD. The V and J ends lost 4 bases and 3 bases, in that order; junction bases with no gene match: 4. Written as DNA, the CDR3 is TGTGCCACCAGTGACTCTAGCGGGGGGGCGACAGATACGCAGTATTTT. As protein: CATSDSSGGATDTQYF.

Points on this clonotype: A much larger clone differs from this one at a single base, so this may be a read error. CDR3 sequence (DNA): TGCGCCAGCAGCCGAAGGAGTACTAACTGTGGCTACACCTTC. It codes for CASSRRSTNCGYTF. The chain recombines TRBV4-3 with TRBJ1-2; D is ambiguous. The V gene's germline CDR1 is LGHNA and CDR2 YSLEER. This CDR3 has 14 residues.

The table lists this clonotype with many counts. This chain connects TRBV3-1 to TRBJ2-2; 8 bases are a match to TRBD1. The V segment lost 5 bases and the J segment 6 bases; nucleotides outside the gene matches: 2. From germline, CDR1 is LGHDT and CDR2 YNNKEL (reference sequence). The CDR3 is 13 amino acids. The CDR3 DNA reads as TGTGCCAGCAGCGGACAGGGACCCGGGGAGCTGTTTTTT. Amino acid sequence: CASSGQGPGELFF.

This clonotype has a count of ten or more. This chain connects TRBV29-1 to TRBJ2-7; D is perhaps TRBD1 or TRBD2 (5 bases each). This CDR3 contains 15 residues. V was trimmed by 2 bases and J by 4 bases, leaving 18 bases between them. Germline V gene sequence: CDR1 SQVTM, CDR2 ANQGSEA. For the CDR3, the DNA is TGCAGCGTTGAAAGGCAGGGACCTGAGAGTTACGAGCAGTACTTC. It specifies CSVERQGPESYEQYF.